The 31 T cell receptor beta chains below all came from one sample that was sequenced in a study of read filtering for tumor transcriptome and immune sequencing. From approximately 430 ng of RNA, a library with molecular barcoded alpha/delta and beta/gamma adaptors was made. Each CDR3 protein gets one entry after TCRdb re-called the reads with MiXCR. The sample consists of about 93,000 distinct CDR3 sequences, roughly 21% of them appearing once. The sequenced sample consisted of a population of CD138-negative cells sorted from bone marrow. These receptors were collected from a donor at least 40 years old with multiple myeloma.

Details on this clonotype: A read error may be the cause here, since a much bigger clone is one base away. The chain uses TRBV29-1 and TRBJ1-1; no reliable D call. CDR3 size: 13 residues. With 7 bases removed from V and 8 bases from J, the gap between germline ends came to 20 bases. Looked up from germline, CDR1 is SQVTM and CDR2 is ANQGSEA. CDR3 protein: CSATGFEHWEAFF. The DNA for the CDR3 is TGCAGCGCCACCGGGTTCGAGCACTGGGAAGCTTTCTTT.

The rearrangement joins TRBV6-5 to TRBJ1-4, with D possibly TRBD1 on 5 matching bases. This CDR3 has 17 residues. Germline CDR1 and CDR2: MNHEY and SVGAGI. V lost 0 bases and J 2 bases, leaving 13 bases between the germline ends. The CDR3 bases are TGTGCCAGCAGTTACTCGGGCAGGGTCGGGACTAATGAAAAACTGTTTTTT. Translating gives CASSYSGRVGTNEKLFF.

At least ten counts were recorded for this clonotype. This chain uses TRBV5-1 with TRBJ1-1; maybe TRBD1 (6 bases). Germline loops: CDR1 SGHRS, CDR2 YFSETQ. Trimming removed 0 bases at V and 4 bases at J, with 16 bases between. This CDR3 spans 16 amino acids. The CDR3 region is CASSLEGGEQVTEAFF. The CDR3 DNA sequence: TGCGCCAGCAGCTTGGAGGGGGGGGAGCAGGTCACTGAAGCTTTCTTT. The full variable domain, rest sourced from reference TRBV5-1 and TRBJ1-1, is KAGVTQTPRYLIKTRGQQVTLSCSPISGHRSVSWYQQTPGQGLQFLFEYFSETQRNKGNFPGRFSGRQFSNSRSEMNVSTLELGDSALYLCASSLEGGEQVTEAFFGQGTRLTVV.

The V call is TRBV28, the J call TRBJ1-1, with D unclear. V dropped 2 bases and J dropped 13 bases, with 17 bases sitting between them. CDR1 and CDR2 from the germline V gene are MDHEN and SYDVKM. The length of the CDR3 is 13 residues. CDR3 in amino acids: CASSLVMNTGVFF. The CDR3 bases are TGTGCCAGCAGTTTAGTAATGAACACTGGAGTTTTCTTT.

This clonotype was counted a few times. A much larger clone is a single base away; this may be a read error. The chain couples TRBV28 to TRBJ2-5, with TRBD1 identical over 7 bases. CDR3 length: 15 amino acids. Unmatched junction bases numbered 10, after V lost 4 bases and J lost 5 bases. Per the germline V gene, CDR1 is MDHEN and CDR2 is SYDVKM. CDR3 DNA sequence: TGTGCCAGCAGTTCAAGAGGGGGCGTGGGGGAGACCCAGTACTTC. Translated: CASSSRGGVGETQYF.

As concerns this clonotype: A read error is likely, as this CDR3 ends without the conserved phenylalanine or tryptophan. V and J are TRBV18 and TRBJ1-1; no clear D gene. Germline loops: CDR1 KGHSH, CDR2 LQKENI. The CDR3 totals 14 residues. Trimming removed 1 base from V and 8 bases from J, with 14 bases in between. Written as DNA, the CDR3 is TGTGCCAGCTCACCACGGAGAAGTAGGGAAGAAGCTTTCCTT. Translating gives CASSPRRSREEAFL.

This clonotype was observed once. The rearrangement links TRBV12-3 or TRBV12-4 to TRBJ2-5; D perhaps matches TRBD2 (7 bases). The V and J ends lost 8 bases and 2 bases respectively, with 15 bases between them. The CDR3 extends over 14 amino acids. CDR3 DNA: TGTGCCAGCTCCCCTAGGGGGGGGCAAGAGACCCAGTACTTC. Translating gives CASSPRGGQETQYF.

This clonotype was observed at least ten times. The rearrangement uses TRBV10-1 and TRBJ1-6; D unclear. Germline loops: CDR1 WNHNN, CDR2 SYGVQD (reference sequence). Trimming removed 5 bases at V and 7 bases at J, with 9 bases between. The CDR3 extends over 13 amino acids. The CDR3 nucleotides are TGCGCCAGCAGTCCTGACTGGAATTCACCCCTCCACTTT. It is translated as CASSPDWNSPLHF.

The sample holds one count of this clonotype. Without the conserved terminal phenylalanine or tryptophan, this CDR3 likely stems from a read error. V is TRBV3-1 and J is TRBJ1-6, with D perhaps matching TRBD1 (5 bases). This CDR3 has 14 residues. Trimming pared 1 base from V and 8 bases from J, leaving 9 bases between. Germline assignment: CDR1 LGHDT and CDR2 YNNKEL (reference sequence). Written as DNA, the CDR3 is TGTGCCAGCAGCCAAGTGGGACCGGATTCACCCCTCCACCTT. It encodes CASSQVGPDSPLHL.

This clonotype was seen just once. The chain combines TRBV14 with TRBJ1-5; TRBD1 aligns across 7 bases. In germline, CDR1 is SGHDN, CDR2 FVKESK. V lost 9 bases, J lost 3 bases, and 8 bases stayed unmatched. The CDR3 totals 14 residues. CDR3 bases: TGTGCCAGGGCCGGGACAGCAGACAATCAGCCCCAGCATTTT. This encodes CARAGTADNQPQHF.

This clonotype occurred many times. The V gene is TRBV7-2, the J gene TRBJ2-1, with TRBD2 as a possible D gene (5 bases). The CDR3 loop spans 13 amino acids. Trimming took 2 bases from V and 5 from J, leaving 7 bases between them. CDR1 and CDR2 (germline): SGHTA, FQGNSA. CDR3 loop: CASSLLAHNEQFF. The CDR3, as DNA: TGTGCCAGCAGCTTACTAGCCCACAATGAGCAGTTCTTC.

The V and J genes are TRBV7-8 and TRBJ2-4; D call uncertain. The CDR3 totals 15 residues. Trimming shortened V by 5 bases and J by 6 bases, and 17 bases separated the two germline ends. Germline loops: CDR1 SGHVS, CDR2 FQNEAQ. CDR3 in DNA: TGTGCCAGCAGCCTGAGTCGAGGTGCTCTAAACATTCAGTACTTC. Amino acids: CASSLSRGALNIQYF. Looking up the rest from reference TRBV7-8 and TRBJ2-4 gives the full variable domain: GAGVSQSPRYKVAKRGQDVALRCDPISGHVSLFWYQQALGQGPEFLTYFQNEAQLDKSGLPSDRFFAERPEGSVSTLKIQRTQQEDSAVYLCASSLSRGALNIQYFGAGTRLSVL.

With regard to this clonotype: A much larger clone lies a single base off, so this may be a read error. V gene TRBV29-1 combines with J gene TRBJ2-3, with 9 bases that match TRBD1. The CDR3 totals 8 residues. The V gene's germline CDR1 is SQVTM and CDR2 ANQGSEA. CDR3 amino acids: CGDRVGYF. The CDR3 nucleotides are TGTGGGGACAGGGTCGGGTATTTT.

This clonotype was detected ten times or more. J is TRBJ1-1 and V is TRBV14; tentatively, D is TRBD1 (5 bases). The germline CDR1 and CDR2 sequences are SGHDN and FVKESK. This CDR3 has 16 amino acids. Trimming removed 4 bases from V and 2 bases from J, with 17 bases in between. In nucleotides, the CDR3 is TGTGCCAGCAGCCCAAGGGTTGGCGGGGGTAACACTGAAGCTTTCTTT. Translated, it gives CASSPRVGGGNTEAFF.

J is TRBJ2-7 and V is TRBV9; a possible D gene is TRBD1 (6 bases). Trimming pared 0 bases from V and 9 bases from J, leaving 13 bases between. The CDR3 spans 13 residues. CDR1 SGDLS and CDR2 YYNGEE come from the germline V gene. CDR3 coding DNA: TGTGCCAGCAGCGTAGCTACAGGGCTCGGGCAGTACTTC. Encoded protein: CASSVATGLGQYF. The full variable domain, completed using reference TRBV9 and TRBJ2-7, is DSGVTQTPKHLITATGQRVTLRCSPRSGDLSVYWYQQSLDQGLQFLIQYYNGEERAKGNILERFSAQQFPDLHSELNLSSLELGDSALYFCASSVATGLGQYFGPGTRLTVT.

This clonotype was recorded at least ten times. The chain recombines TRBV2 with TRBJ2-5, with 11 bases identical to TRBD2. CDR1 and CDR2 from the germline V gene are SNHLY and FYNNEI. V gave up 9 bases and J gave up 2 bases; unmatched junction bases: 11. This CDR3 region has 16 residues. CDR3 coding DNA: TGTGCCAGTCGGTCGGCTAGCGGGGGGCTACAAGAGACCCAGTACTTC. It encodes CASRSASGGLQETQYF.

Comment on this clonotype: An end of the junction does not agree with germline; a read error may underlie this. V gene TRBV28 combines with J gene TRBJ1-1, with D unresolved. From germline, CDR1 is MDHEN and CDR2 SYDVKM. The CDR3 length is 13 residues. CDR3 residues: CATRAAMNTESYF. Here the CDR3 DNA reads TGTGCCACCCGGGCGGCCATGAACACTGAATCTTACTTT.

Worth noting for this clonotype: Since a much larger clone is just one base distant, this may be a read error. This CDR3 reads CASSLGSQGERYF. The DNA for the CDR3 is TGCGCCAGCAGCTTGGGCTCCCAGGGGGAGCGGTACTTC. The chain couples TRBV5-1 to TRBJ2-7; 7 nucleotides line up with TRBD1. The CDR3 contains 13 residues. The germline V gene encodes CDR1 SGHRS and CDR2 YFSETQ.

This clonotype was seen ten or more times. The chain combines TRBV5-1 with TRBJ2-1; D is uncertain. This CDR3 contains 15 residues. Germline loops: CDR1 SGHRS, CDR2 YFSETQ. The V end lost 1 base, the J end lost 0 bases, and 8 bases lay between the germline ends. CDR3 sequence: CASSLSFTSYNEQFF. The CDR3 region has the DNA TGCGCCAGCAGCTTGAGTTTTACCTCCTACAATGAGCAGTTCTTC.

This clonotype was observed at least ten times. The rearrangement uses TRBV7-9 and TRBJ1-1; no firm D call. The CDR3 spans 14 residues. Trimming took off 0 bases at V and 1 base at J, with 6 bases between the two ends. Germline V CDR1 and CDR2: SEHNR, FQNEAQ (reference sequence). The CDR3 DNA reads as TGTGCCAGCAGCTTAGCAGGGAGGAACACTGAAGCTTTCTTT. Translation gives CASSLAGRNTEAFF.

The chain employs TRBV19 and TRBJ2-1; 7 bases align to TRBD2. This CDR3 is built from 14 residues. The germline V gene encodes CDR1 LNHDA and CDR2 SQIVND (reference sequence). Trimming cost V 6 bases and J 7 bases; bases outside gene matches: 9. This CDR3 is CASSLRTSLNEQFF. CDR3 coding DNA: TGTGCCAGTAGCCTGAGGACTAGTTTAAATGAGCAGTTCTTC. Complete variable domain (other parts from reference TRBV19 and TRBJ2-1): DGGITQSPKYLFRKEGQNVTLSCEQNLNHDAMYWYRQDPGQGLRLIYYSQIVNDFQKGDIAEGYSVSREKKESFPLTVTSAQKNPTAFYLCASSLRTSLNEQFFGPGTRLTVL.

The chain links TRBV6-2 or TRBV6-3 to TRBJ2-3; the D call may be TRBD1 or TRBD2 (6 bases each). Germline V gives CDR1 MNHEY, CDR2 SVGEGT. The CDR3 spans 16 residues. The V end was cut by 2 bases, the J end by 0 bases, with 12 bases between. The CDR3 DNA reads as TGTGCCAGCAGTTACAGGACGGGGGCTAGCACAGATACGCAGTATTTT. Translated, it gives CASSYRTGASTDTQYF.

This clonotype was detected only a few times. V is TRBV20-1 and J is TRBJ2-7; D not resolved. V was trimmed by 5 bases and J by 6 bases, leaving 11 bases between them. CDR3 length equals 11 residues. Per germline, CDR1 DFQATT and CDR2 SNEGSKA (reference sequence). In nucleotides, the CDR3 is TGCAGTGCTGGACCACCGGGCGAGCAGTACTTC. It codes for CSAGPPGEQYF.

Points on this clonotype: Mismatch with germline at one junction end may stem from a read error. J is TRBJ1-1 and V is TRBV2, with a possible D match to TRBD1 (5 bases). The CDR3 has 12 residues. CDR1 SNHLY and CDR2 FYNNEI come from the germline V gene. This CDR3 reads CASSSDGAEALF. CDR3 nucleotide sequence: TGTGCCAGCAGTTCGGACGGGGCTGAAGCTCTCTTT.

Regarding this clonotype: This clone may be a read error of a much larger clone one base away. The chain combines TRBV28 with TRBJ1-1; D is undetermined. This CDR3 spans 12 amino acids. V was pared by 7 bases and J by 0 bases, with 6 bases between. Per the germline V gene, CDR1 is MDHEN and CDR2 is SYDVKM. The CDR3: CASIWLNTEAFF. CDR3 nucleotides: TGTGCCAGCATTTGGCTGAACACTGAAGCTTTCTTT. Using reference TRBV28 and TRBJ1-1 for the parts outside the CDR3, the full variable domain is DVKVTQSSRYLVKRTGEKVFLECVQDMDHENMFWYRQDPGLGLRLIYFSYDVKMKEKGDIPEGYSVSREKKERFSLILESASTNQTSMYLCASIWLNTEAFFGQGTRLTVV.

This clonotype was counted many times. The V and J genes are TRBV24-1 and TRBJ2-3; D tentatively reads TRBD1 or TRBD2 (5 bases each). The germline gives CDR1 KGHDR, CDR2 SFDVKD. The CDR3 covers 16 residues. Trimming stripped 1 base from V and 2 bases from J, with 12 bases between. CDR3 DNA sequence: TGTGCCACCAGTGATTTCGGTCAGGGACCCACAGATACGCAGTATTTT. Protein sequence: CATSDFGQGPTDTQYF.

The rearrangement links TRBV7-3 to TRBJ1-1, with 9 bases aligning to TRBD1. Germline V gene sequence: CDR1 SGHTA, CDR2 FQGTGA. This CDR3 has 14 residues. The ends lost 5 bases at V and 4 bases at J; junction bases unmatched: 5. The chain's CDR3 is CASSKDRGSTEAFF. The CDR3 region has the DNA TGTGCCAGCAGCAAGGACAGGGGTTCCACTGAAGCTTTCTTT.

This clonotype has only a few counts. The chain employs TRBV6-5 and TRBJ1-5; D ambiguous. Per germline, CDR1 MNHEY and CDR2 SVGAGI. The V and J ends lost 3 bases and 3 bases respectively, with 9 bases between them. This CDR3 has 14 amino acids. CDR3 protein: CASSYSGDNQPQHF. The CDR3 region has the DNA TGTGCCAGCAGTTATTCGGGTGACAATCAGCCCCAGCATTTT.

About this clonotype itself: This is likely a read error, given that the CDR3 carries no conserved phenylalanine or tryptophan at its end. The CDR3 spells CASSLGTSGTEAFS. The CDR3 nucleotides read TGCGCCAGCAGCCTGGGGACGAGTGGCACTGAAGCTTTCTCT. V usage is TRBV5-1 and J usage is TRBJ1-1; a weak D match, TRBD1 (5 bases). Germline CDR1 is SGHRS and CDR2 is YFSETQ. V was cut by 4 bases and J by 4 bases, with 14 bases left in between. This CDR3 has 14 amino acids.

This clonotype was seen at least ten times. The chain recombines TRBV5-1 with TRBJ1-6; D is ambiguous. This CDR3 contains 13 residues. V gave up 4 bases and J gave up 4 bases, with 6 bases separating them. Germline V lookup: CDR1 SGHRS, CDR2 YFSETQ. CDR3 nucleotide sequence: TGCGCCAGCAGCGACCAGTATAATTCACCCCTCCACTTT. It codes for CASSDQYNSPLHF. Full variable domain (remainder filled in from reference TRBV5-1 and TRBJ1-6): KAGVTQTPRYLIKTRGQQVTLSCSPISGHRSVSWYQQTPGQGLQFLFEYFSETQRNKGNFPGRFSGRQFSNSRSEMNVSTLELGDSALYLCASSDQYNSPLHFGNGTRLTVT.

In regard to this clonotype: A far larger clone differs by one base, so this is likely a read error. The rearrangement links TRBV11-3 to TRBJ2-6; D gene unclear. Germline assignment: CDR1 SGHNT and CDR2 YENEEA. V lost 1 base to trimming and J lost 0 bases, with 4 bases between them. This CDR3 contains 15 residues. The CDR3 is CASSLVGSGANVLTF. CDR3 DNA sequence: TGTGCCAGCAGCTTAGTGGGCTCTGGGGCCAACGTCCTGACTTTC.